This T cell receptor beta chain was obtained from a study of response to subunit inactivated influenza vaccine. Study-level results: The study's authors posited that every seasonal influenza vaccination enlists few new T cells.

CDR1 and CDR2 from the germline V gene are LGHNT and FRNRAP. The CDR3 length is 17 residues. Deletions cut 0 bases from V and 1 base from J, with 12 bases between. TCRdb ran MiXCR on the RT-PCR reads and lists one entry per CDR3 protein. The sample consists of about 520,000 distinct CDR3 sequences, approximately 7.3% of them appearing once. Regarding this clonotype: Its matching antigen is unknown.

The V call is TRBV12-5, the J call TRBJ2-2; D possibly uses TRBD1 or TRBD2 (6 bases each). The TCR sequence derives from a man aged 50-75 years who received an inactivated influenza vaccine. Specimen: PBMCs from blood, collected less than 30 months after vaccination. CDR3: CASGLVRGGLNTGELFF. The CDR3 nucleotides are TGTGCTAGTGGTTTGGTACGAGGGGGACTGAACACCGGGGAGCTGTTTTTT.